Listed here are 9 T cell receptor beta chains from one sample, sequenced in a study of pediatric ulcerative colitis. During colonoscopy, one to two rectal pinch biopsies were collected. The assay was immunoSEQ multiplex PCR, and TCRdb's table has in-frame clones only and misses some. The table includes 40,000 to 55,000 clones, around 79% detected once. Material for sequencing was gut tissue. All receptors come from a girl aged 10 to 17 with moderate ulcerative colitis.

This clone was picked up a small number of times. The V and J genes are TRBV5-4 and TRBJ1-1; D gene ambiguous. Germline CDR1 SGHNT, CDR2 YYREEE (reference sequence). The CDR3 has 13 residues. V dropped 1 base and J dropped 0 bases, with 4 bases sitting between them. CDR3 sequence (DNA): TGTGCCAGCAGCTTGCAAATGAACACTGAAGCTTTCTTT. As protein: CASSLQMNTEAFF.

Only a few counts were recorded for this clone. The genes are TRBV29-1 and TRBJ1-1; possible D gene TRBD1, 6 bases. Germline values: CDR1 SQVTM, CDR2 ANQGSEA. Trimming pared 3 bases from V and 4 bases from J, leaving 9 bases between. This CDR3 has 12 residues. CDR3 DNA: TGCAGCGTTGAGGGGGCGATCACTGAAGCTTTCTTT. Its translation: CSVEGAITEAFF.

V usage is TRBV7-9 and J usage is TRBJ2-2; 9 nucleotides align to TRBD2. CDR3 size: 16 residues. Looked up from germline, CDR1 is SEHNR and CDR2 is FQNEAQ (reference sequence). V shed 5 bases, J shed 6 bases, and the junction held 10 bases outside the gene matches. The CDR3 nucleotides read TGTGCCAGCAGCACCGCCGGGACTAGCAATCCCGGGGAGCTGTTTTTT. Translation gives CASSTAGTSNPGELFF.

This chain links TRBV11-2 with TRBJ1-1; no reliable D call. The CDR3 runs 14 residues. Trimming took 5 bases from V and 5 from J, leaving 15 bases between them. Germline loops: CDR1 SGHAT, CDR2 FQNNGV. In nucleotides, the CDR3 is TGTGCCAGCAGCACGCAGACGGGAGAAACTGAAGCTTTCTTT. Amino acids: CASSTQTGETEAFF.

The chain uses TRBV5-6 and TRBJ1-2; D not resolved. CDR1 SGHDT and CDR2 YYEEEE come from the germline V gene. Trimming removed 2 bases at V and 3 bases at J, with 8 bases between. The CDR3 has 13 amino acids. The CDR3 here is CASSFIGYYGYTF. The CDR3 coding sequence is TGTGCCAGCAGCTTCATTGGGTACTATGGCTACACCTTC.

The rearrangement links TRBV19 to TRBJ2-4; 7 bases match TRBD2. The V and J ends lost 1 base and 6 bases, in that order; junction bases with no gene match: 0. The CDR3 extends over 13 amino acids. From germline, CDR1 is LNHDA and CDR2 SQIVND (reference sequence). In DNA, the CDR3 is TGTGCCAGTAGTATAGGCGGGAGAAACATTCAGTACTTC. It translates to CASSIGGRNIQYF.

The rearrangement joins TRBV19 to TRBJ2-7; TRBD2 agrees at 11 bases. V trimming: 5 bases; J trimming: 5 bases; junction bases outside the gene matches: 5. The V gene's germline CDR1 is LNHDA and CDR2 SQIVND (reference sequence). CDR3 length equals 14 residues. The CDR3 reads CASSSRLAGHEQYF. CDR3 bases: TGTGCCAGTAGTTCCCGACTAGCGGGACACGAGCAGTACTTC.

This clone was seen a single time. V is TRBV10-2 and J is TRBJ1-1, with D uncertain. V lost 3 bases to trimming and J lost 2 bases, with 7 bases between them. The CDR3 loop spans 13 amino acids. Germline assignment: CDR1 WSHSY and CDR2 SAAADI. CDR3: CASSDSPNTEAFF. CDR3 sequence (DNA): TGCGCCAGCAGTGACAGTCCTAACACTGAAGCTTTCTTT.

By frequency in the sample, this clone is medium-sized. Other nucleotide sequences in the sample specify the same CDR3. The V gene is TRBV27, the J gene TRBJ2-5; D is uncertain. The CDR3 is made up of 13 amino acids. V lost 3 bases, J lost 1 base, and 6 bases lay in between. CDR1 is MNHEY, CDR2 SMNVEV, per germline (reference sequence). The CDR3 protein is CASSFGIQETQYF. In nucleotides, the CDR3 is TGTGCCAGCAGTTTTGGGATCCAAGAGACCCAGTACTTC.